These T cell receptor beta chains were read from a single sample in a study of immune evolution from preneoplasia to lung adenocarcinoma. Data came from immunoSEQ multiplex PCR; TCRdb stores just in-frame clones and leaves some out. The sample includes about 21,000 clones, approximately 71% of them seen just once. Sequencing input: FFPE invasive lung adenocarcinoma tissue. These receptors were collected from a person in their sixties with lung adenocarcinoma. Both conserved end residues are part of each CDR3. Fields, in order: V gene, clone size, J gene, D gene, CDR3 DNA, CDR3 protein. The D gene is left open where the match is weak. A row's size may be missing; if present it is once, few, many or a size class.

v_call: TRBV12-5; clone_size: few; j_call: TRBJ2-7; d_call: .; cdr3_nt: TGTGCTAGTGGTTGGAACCTTCTGGAGCAGTACTTC; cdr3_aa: CASGWNLLEQYF
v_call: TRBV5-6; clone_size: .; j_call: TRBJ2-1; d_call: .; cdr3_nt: TGTGCCAGCAGCTTGGCTGGAGTTAGTGCGCAGTTCTTC; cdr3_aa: CASSLAGVSAQFF
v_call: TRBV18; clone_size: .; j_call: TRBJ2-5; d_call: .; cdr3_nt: TGTGCCAGCTCACCGGGCGCGTCAGAGACCCAGTACTTC; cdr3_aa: CASSPGASETQYF
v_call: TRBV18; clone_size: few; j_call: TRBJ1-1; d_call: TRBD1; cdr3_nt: TGTGCCAGCTCACCACTGGGACAGCGCGGTGGTAGAGCTGAAGCTTTCTTT; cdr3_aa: CASSPLGQRGGRAEAFF
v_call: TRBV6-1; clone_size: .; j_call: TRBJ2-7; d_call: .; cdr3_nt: TGTGCCAGCGGTCGACAGGTGGCCTACGAGCAGTACTTC; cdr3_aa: CASGRQVAYEQYF
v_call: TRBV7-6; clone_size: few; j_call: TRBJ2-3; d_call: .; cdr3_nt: TGTGCCAGCACCAAAGGAACGGTATCAAGCACAGATACGCAGTATTTT; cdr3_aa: CASTKGTVSSTDTQYF
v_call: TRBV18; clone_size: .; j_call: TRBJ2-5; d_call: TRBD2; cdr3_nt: TGTGCCAGCTCCAAAGGACTAGGGCAGGGAGAGACCCAGTACTTC; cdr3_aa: CASSKGLGQGETQYF
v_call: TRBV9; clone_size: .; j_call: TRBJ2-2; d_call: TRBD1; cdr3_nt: TGTGCCAGCAGCGCCTCACAGGGGGCCGGGGAGCTGTTTTTT; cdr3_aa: CASSASQGAGELFF
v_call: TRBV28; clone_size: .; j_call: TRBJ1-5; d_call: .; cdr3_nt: TGTGCCAGCAGTGTTAGGGTCGGGAGCAATCAGCCCCAGCATTTT; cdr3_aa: CASSVRVGSNQPQHF
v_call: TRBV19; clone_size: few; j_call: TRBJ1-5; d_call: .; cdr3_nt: TGTGCCAGTGATCCAGGGGTTCAGCCCCAGCATTTT; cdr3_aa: CASDPGVQPQHF
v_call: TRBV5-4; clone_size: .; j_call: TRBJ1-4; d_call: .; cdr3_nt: TGTGCCAGCAGCTTGGAGGGGGGGCGGGTTGAAAAACTGTTTTTT; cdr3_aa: CASSLEGGRVEKLFF
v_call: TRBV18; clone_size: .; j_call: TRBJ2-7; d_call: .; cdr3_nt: TGTGCCAGCTCACCCGAGCAATACGAGCAGTACTTC; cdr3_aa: CASSPEQYEQYF
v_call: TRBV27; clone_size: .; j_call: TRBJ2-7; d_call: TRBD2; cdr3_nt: TGTGCCAGCAGTTCCGGGACTAGCGGGATTCCCGAGCAGTACTTC; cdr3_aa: CASSSGTSGIPEQYF
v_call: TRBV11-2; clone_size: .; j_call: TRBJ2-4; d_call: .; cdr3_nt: TGTGCCAGCAGCTCCCCGAGGGCGGGCCATGAGGGAGCCAAAAACATTCAGTACTTC; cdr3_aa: CASSSPRAGHEGAKNIQYF